This T cell receptor (beta chain) emerged from a study of T cells in Graves' hyperthyroidism and ophthalmopathy. For the study at large: Peripheral blood was obtained at initial diagnosis, preceding any treatment.

V gave up 3 bases and J gave up 4 bases, with 12 bases separating them. CDR1 is LNHDA and CDR2 is SQIVND in the germline V gene (reference sequence). The CDR3 has 14 residues. This clonotype has a count of ten or more. Its target is unknown. Not enrolled were patients with uncontrolled infection, other autoimmune disease, pregnancy or lactation. General study results and limits: Most clonotypes expanded in thyroid above 0.001 were likewise present in blood.

Researchers amplified the TCR beta CDR3 regions from RNA transcripts. Researchers ran a first-round RT-PCR on the TCR CDR3 using the HTBI primer set. TCRdb ran MiXCR on the multiplex PCR reads and lists one entry per CDR3 protein. The table records roughly 840,000 distinct CDR3 sequences, more than 30% of them present only once. The V gene is TRBV19, the J gene TRBJ1-2; TRBD1 might be the D (5 bases). This TCR was sampled from a man between 18 and 29 years old with Graves' hyperthyroidism. Specimen: blood. In DNA, the CDR3 is TGTGCCAGTAGTATCCCAGGGAGGCGCTATGGCTACACCTTC. This translates into CASSIPGRRYGYTF.